These T cell receptor beta chains were read from a single sample in a study of beta chain features in type 1 diabetes. Some clones are missing from TCRdb's copy, which holds only in-frame ones; the method was immunoSEQ multiplex PCR. The sample contains some 700,000 clones, roughly 12% of which appear only once. The sequencing input was naive CD4+ T cells from blood. Every receptor here comes from a man aged 18-30 years with type 1 diabetes. CDR3s include the opening cysteine and the closing phenylalanine or tryptophan. D genes are given only for firm matches. The size of a clone is reported for some rows only, either as once, few or many, or as a class for expanded clones.

TRBJ1-2,TRBV6-1,-,few,TGTGCCAGCAGTGAACCCGGACTCAACTATGGCTACACCTTC,CASSEPGLNYGYTF
TRBJ1-2,TRBV15,-,-,TGTGCCACCAGCAAAGGTTGGGACGGCTACACCTTC,CATSKGWDGYTF
TRBJ2-5,TRBV4-1,-,-,TGCGCCAGCAGCCAGCTACCGTTACAAGAGACCCAGTACTTC,CASSQLPLQETQYF
TRBJ1-6,TRBV27,-,few,TGTGCCAGCAGGCTCGGGACACTAGGGAATTCACCCCTCCACTTT,CASRLGTLGNSPLHF
TRBJ1-3,TRBV25-1,TRBD1,-,TGTGCCAGCAGAACGACAGGGGGCAAAAACACCATATATTTT,CASRTTGGKNTIYF
TRBJ2-7,TRBV30,TRBD1,few,TGTGCCTGGATGCGGACAGGGGAAGTCTACGAGCAGTACTTC,CAWMRTGEVYEQYF
TRBJ1-1,TRBV7-2,-,few,TGTGCCAGCAGCTTAGTCCGGGGGAACACTGAAGCTTTCTTT,CASSLVRGNTEAFF
TRBJ1-1,TRBV6-5,TRBD1,few,TGTGCCAGCACGGACAGGGCGAACACTGAAGCTTTCTTT,CASTDRANTEAFF
TRBJ2-1,TRBV2,TRBD2,few,TGTGCCAGCAGCCTAGCGGGGGGGCTTTTCTTC,CASSLAGGLFF
TRBJ2-6,TRBV9,TRBD1,few,TGTGCCAGCAGCCCATGGGACAGGGCCCACTCTGGGGCCAACGTCCTGACTTTC,CASSPWDRAHSGANVLTF
TRBJ2-1,TRBV18,TRBD1,few,TGTGCCAGCTCCCCGGACAGGGTCGAGCAGTTCTTC,CASSPDRVEQFF
TRBJ1-1,TRBV29-1,TRBD1,few,TGCAGCGTTGAAGGGACAGGGGGCGAGTACACTGAAGCTTTCTTT,CSVEGTGGEYTEAFF
TRBJ2-5,TRBV15,-,-,TGTGCCACCAGCAGAGACAGGGGCCAGGAGACCCAGTACTTC,CATSRDRGQETQYF
TRBJ2-3,TRBV5-4,-,-,TGTGCCAGCAGCCGGGAAGGGTTCTCAGATACGCAGTATTTT,CASSREGFSDTQYF
TRBJ2-3,TRBV6-1,TRBD2,-,TGTGCCAGCAGTGAAGCGATAGCGGGGGGAAGGAGCACAGATACGCAGTATTTT,CASSEAIAGGRSTDTQYF
TRBJ2-7,TRBV7-9,-,few,TGTGCCAGCAGCTTAGCGGGGCTCTCCTACGAGCAGTACTTC,CASSLAGLSYEQYF
TRBJ1-1,TRBV14,-,few,TGTGCCAGCAGCTCGATAAGCGAAATGTTGCGCACTGAAGCTTTCTTT,CASSSISEMLRTEAFF
TRBJ2-7,TRBV5-4,-,few,TGTGCCAGCAGACCAAGGGGCGGTCCGGCCTACGAGCAGTACTTC,CASRPRGGPAYEQYF
TRBJ1-5,TRBV6-6,-,-,TGTGCCAGCAGTTACTCAGTACCAGGGTACAATCAGCCCCAGCATTTT,CASSYSVPGYNQPQHF
TRBJ2-5,TRBV5-1,-,few,TGCGCCAGCAGCTTGGTGATAGCAGGCCCTCAAGAGACCCAGTACTTC,CASSLVIAGPQETQYF
TRBJ1-1,TRBV5-4,-,-,TGTGCCAGCACCATCCTAGGGGTTATAGGGGCTGAAGCTTTCTTT,CASTILGVIGAEAFF
TRBJ2-3,TRBV10-3,-,many,TGTGCCATCAGTGGCGGGGACAGCACAGATACGCAGTATTTT,CAISGGDSTDTQYF
TRBJ2-1,TRBV2,TRBD1,-,TGTGCCAGCAGGGACCCGGGACAGGAGTTCTTC,CASRDPGQEFF
TRBJ2-2,TRBV7-9,TRBD2,few,TGTGCCAGCAGGGGCACTGCGGGGGAAACCGGGGAGCTGTTTTTT,CASRGTAGETGELFF
TRBJ2-1,TRBV5-6,-,few,TGTGCCAGCCGACACGAATCCTACAATGAGCAGTTCTTC,CASRHESYNEQFF
TRBJ2-3,TRBV29-1,-,few,TGCAGCTTGACCCGCGGGGGCACAGATACGCAGTATTTT,CSLTRGGTDTQYF
TRBJ1-5,TRBV5-1,TRBD1,few,TGCGCCAGCAGCTCCGGACAGGAGAATCAGCCCCAGCATTTT,CASSSGQENQPQHF
TRBJ1-5,TRBV6-6,-,-,TGTGCCAGCAGTTACTCGCGGGATCAGCCCCAGCATTTT,CASSYSRDQPQHF
TRBJ2-3,TRBV5-7,-,few,TGTGCCAGCGGCTGTCTAAGAGATACGCAGTATTTT,CASGCLRDTQYF
TRBJ2-7,TRBV28,-,few,TGTGCCAGCAGTTTGGGGGGTGTCTACGAGCAGTACTTC,CASSLGGVYEQYF
TRBJ2-1,TRBV28,-,few,TGTGCCAGCAGCCGGACCGCCCAGTTCTTC,CASSRTAQFF
TRBJ2-3,TRBV6-5,TRBD1,-,TGTGCCAGCAGCGTACAGGGGTCGGCCACAGATACGCAGTATTTT,CASSVQGSATDTQYF
TRBJ1-3,TRBV5-6,-,-,TGTGCCAGCAGCTTGCTGAGGGGTTTGGACACCATATATTTT,CASSLLRGLDTIYF
TRBJ2-6,TRBV25-1,-,-,TGTGCCAGCAGTTCCGGGACACGAAGCTCTGGGGCCAACGTCCTGACTTTC,CASSSGTRSSGANVLTF
TRBJ2-3,TRBV2,TRBD2,-,TGTGCCAGCAGGTTGGGACTAGCGCCTGCTAGCACAGATACGCAGTATTTT,CASRLGLAPASTDTQYF
TRBJ1-5,TRBV15,-,few,TGTGCCACCAGCCTGGGGTTCCCAAGCAATCAGCCCCAGCATTTT,CATSLGFPSNQPQHF
TRBJ1-5,TRBV18,-,-,TGTGCCAGCTCACCATCAAGAAATAGCAATCAGCCCCAGCATTTT,CASSPSRNSNQPQHF
TRBJ2-7,TRBV28,TRBD1,few,TGTGCCAGCAGTTCCGGACAGGGGACCTACGAGCAGTACTTC,CASSSGQGTYEQYF
TRBJ1-1,TRBV4-1,TRBD1,few,TGCGCCAGCTCGGGACAGGAGAACACTGAAGCTTTCTTT,CASSGQENTEAFF
TRBJ1-1,TRBV5-1,-,-,TGCGCCAGCAGCTTGGCCGGCGGGAACACTGAAGCTTTCTTT,CASSLAGGNTEAFF
TRBJ2-7,TRBV29-1,-,few,TGCAGCGTTGAAGAGGGCAGGGGAACCGACGAGCAGTACTTC,CSVEEGRGTDEQYF
TRBJ2-3,TRBV30,-,-,TGTGCCTGGAGTGTACGGGGCGGGGATACGCAGTATTTT,CAWSVRGGDTQYF
TRBJ1-6,TRBV5-4,-,-,TGTGCCAGCAGCTTGGACCAGGGAGGGTATTCACCCCTCCACTTT,CASSLDQGGYSPLHF
TRBJ2-5,TRBV18,-,-,TGTGCCAGCTCACGTGGACGGCTGGCCGGGTCCCAGTACTTC,CASSRGRLAGSQYF
TRBJ1-1,TRBV30,-,few,TGTGCCTGGAGTGTAAGGGGACGGGGCACTGAAGCTTTCTTT,CAWSVRGRGTEAFF
TRBJ1-2,TRBV20-1,-,-,TGCAGTGTCGGCAGGGCCGCGGGCTACACCTTC,CSVGRAAGYTF
TRBJ2-5,TRBV10-3,-,few,TGTGCCGTTAGCGGACCCCAAGAGACCCAGTACTTC,CAVSGPQETQYF